This T cell receptor (beta chain) was documented in a study of beta chain features in type 1 diabetes. Investigators reverse transcribed all isolated RNA, so they sequenced expressed TCRB transcripts. The method was immunoSEQ multiplex PCR; TCRdb's version includes in-frame clones alone and lacks a portion of them. The sample has tens of thousands of clones, around 52% seen once. Isolation of CD4+ naive, central memory, regulatory and stem cell-like memory cells was achieved by sorting via CD45RO/CCR7/CD25/CD127/CD95/CD27. Study-wide findings and caveats: In these data, an HLA type influence on TCRB rearrangement remained unresolved.

The CDR3 spans 12 residues. Germline V gene lookup returns CDR1 SQVTM and CDR2 ANQGSEA. The germline V and J ends were trimmed by 6 bases and 0 bases, with 9 bases remaining between them. This clone was seen a few times. Its antigen is unidentified. Sequencing was done on a sample of Tregs from blood. The rearrangement uses TRBV29-1 and TRBJ2-7, with D possibly TRBD1 on 6 matching bases. This TCR was sampled from a woman between 18 and 29 years old in good health. The CDR3 sequence is CSVSGDSYEQYF. CDR3 coding DNA: TGCAGCGTATCAGGGGACTCCTACGAGCAGTACTTC.